The rows below give T cell receptor beta chains drawn from one sample of a study of T cells in Graves' hyperthyroidism and ophthalmopathy. TCRdb re-called the multiplex PCR reads through MiXCR, storing one row per CDR3 protein. The data show 90,000 to 120,000 distinct CDR3 sequences, with about a sixth seen just once and 35% to 45% held by the top ten. What was sequenced was blood. The receptors come from a woman aged 50 to 60 with Graves' hyperthyroidism. The CDR3 runs from the conserved cysteine through the conserved F or W. Fields, in order: D gene, J gene, CDR3 length, V gene, clone size, CDR3 protein, CDR3 DNA. A D gene is named only where the DNA matches it firmly. Size is omitted from some rows. Given values are once, few, many or a class for expanded clones.

D: NA; J: TRBJ1-2; length: 16; V: TRBV7-3; size: many; CDR3: CASSLKPQGVPVGYTF; DNA: NA
D: NA; J: TRBJ1-4; length: 14; V: TRBV10-2; size: many; CDR3: CASRVDSANEKLFF; DNA: TGCGCCAGCAGAGTCGACAGCGCTAATGAAAAACTGTTTTTT
D: TRBD1; J: TRBJ1-2; length: 14; V: TRBV6-1; size: many; CDR3: CASSGWDRGGGYTF; DNA: TGTGCCAGCAGTGGCTGGGACAGGGGAGGAGGCTACACCTTC
D: NA; J: TRBJ1-2; length: 13; V: TRBV6-4; size: few; CDR3: CASSPGPNYGYTF; DNA: TGTGCCAGCAGTCCGGGACCGAACTATGGCTACACCTTC
D: NA; J: TRBJ1-1; length: 14; V: TRBV6-1; size: many; CDR3: CASSLTSSNTEAFF; DNA: TGTGCCAGCAGTCTCACCAGCTCGAACACTGAAGCTTTCTTT
D: NA; J: TRBJ1-1; length: 16; V: TRBV7-9; size: NA; CDR3: CASSLGSWQGDTEAFF; DNA: TGTGCCAGCAGCTTAGGGTCATGGCAGGGAGACACTGAAGCTTTCTTT
D: NA; J: TRBJ1-2; length: 15; V: TRBV5-1; size: many; CDR3: CASSSQGFADYGYTF; DNA: TGCGCCAGCAGCTCACAGGGCTTTGCTGACTATGGCTACACCTTC
D: TRBD2; J: TRBJ2-3; length: 15; V: TRBV2; size: many; CDR3: CASSPPSGATDTQYF; DNA: TGTGCCAGCAGTCCCCCTAGCGGGGCCACAGATACGCAGTATTTT
D: NA; J: TRBJ1-5; length: 15; V: TRBV2; size: many; CDR3: CASSADSHSNQPQHF; DNA: TGTGCCAGCAGTGCGGACAGCCATAGCAATCAGCCCCAGCATTTT
D: TRBD1; J: TRBJ2-7; length: 16; V: TRBV5-1; size: once; CDR3: CASSLEFGTGTEEQYF; DNA: TGCGCCAGCAGCTTGGAGTTCGGGACAGGGACTGAGGAGCAGTACTTC
D: TRBD1; J: TRBJ1-1; length: 16; V: TRBV28; size: many; CDR3: CASSTPSGGSHTEAFF; DNA: TGTGCCAGCAGCACCCCTTCAGGGGGTAGTCACACTGAAGCTTTCTTT
D: NA; J: TRBJ2-2; length: 14; V: TRBV12-3/TRBV12-4; size: many; CDR3: CASSFIANTGELFF; DNA: TGTGCCAGCAGTTTTATAGCCAACACCGGGGAGCTGTTTTTT
D: TRBD2; J: TRBJ2-3; length: 14; V: TRBV20-1; size: many; CDR3: CSAPTSGLTDTQYF; DNA: TGCAGTGCCCCGACTAGCGGGTTGACAGATACGCAGTATTTT
D: TRBD1; J: TRBJ1-2; length: 16; V: TRBV15; size: medium-sized; CDR3: CATSRVSRDRGRGYTF; DNA: TGTGCCACCAGCAGGGTGTCCCGGGACAGGGGTCGCGGCTACACCTTC
D: NA; J: TRBJ2-7; length: 12; V: TRBV14; size: many; CDR3: CASSQAMVEQYF; DNA: TGTGCCAGCAGCCAAGCGATGGTCGAGCAGTACTTC
D: NA; J: TRBJ2-7; length: 14; V: TRBV9; size: many; CDR3: CASSVGSFSYEQYF; DNA: TGTGCCAGCAGCGTAGGCTCTTTCTCCTACGAGCAGTACTTC
D: TRBD1; J: TRBJ1-2; length: 14; V: TRBV5-5; size: many; CDR3: CASSLGDRGWGYTF; DNA: TGTGCCAGCAGCTTGGGGGACAGGGGATGGGGCTACACCTTC
D: NA; J: TRBJ2-2; length: 16; V: TRBV27; size: many; CDR3: CASSFLAVGRPGELFF; DNA: TGTGCCAGCAGTTTCCTGGCGGTGGGGCGTCCCGGGGAGCTGTTTTTT
D: TRBD2; J: TRBJ2-2; length: 18; V: TRBV6-1; size: many; CDR3: CASSSGTSGRRYTGELFF; DNA: TGTGCCAGCAGTTCCGGGACTAGCGGGAGAAGGTACACCGGGGAGCTGTTTTTT
D: NA; J: TRBJ1-1; length: 14; V: TRBV6-2/TRBV6-3; size: NA; CDR3: CASSYSSVGTEAFF; DNA: TGTGCCAGCAGTTACTCATCAGTGGGCACTGAAGCTTTCTTT
D: TRBD1; J: TRBJ2-5; length: 15; V: TRBV12-3/TRBV12-4; size: NA; CDR3: CASSRDNRGRQTQYF; DNA: TGTGCCAGCAGTAGAGATAACAGGGGGCGGCAGACCCAGTACTTC
D: NA; J: TRBJ2-2; length: 16; V: TRBV4-2; size: many; CDR3: CASSQGLGANTGELFF; DNA: TGTGCCAGCAGCCAAGGGTTGGGAGCGAACACCGGGGAGCTGTTTTTT
D: NA; J: TRBJ1-1; length: 12; V: TRBV11-2; size: many; CDR3: CASSLVVSGAFF; DNA: TGTGCCAGCAGCTTAGTAGTCTCGGGAGCTTTCTTT
D: NA; J: TRBJ2-6; length: 18; V: TRBV27; size: many; CDR3: CASTRRVTGSSGANVLTF; DNA: TGTGCCAGCACCCGTCGGGTGACAGGCTCCTCTGGGGCCAACGTCCTGACTTTC
D: TRBD2; J: TRBJ2-7; length: 13; V: TRBV20-1; size: few; CDR3: CSASSGRVYEQYF; DNA: TGCAGTGCTAGTAGCGGGAGGGTCTACGAGCAGTACTTC
D: NA; J: TRBJ2-7; length: 16; V: TRBV28; size: few; CDR3: CASSLPPRRGPDEQYF; DNA: TGTGCCAGCAGTTTACCCCCAAGGAGAGGCCCGGACGAGCAGTACTTC
D: TRBD1; J: TRBJ2-5; length: 16; V: TRBV9; size: many; CDR3: CASSVTDRGFEETQYF; DNA: TGTGCCAGCAGCGTAACGGACAGGGGGTTCGAAGAGACCCAGTACTTC
D: NA; J: TRBJ1-2; length: 13; V: TRBV27; size: many; CDR3: CASSFSGGGGYTF; DNA: TGTGCCAGCAGTTTCTCCGGGGGGGGCGGCTACACCTTC
D: TRBD2; J: TRBJ2-2; length: 15; V: TRBV11-2; size: many; CDR3: CASSPLAGAPGELFF; DNA: TGTGCCAGCAGCCCACTAGCGGGAGCCCCCGGGGAGCTGTTTTTT
D: NA; J: TRBJ2-2; length: 17; V: TRBV19; size: many; CDR3: CASSIGWGAVNTGELFF; DNA: TGTGCCAGTAGTATAGGCTGGGGAGCGGTCAACACCGGGGAGCTGTTTTTT
D: NA; J: TRBJ2-2; length: 15; V: TRBV12-3/TRBV12-4; size: many; CDR3: CASSRRDGNTGELFF; DNA: TGTGCCAGCAGCCGGCGGGACGGGAACACCGGGGAGCTGTTTTTT
D: NA; J: TRBJ2-6; length: 17; V: TRBV7-9; size: many; CDR3: CASTLPGRSSGANVLTF; DNA: TGTGCCAGCACCTTACCGGGACGCTCGTCTGGGGCCAACGTCCTGACTTTC
D: NA; J: TRBJ1-2; length: 15; V: TRBV27; size: many; CDR3: CASSPHHPGYYGYTF; DNA: TGTGCCAGCAGTCCCCACCATCCAGGGTACTATGGCTACACCTTC
D: NA; J: TRBJ2-7; length: 15; V: TRBV6-1; size: many; CDR3: CASSLGRFRSYEQYF; DNA: TGTGCCAGCAGCCTGGGGCGTTTTCGGTCCTACGAGCAGTACTTC
D: TRBD2; J: TRBJ2-3; length: 15; V: TRBV11-2; size: NA; CDR3: CASRSTSGTLGTQYF; DNA: TGTGCCAGCAGGTCGACTAGCGGGACGCTTGGTACGCAGTATTTT
D: NA; J: TRBJ2-5; length: 13; V: TRBV2; size: many; CDR3: CASSEVRGETQYF; DNA: TGTGCCAGCAGTGAGGTCAGGGGTGAGACCCAGTACTTC
D: TRBD2; J: TRBJ2-5; length: 13; V: TRBV7-3; size: many; CDR3: CASSLLAGEAQYF; DNA: TGTGCCAGCAGCTTACTAGCGGGAGAGGCCCAGTACTTC
D: NA; J: TRBJ1-2; length: 15; V: TRBV10-3; size: NA; CDR3: CAITEGAENYYGYTF; DNA: TGTGCCATCACCGAAGGGGCAGAGAATTACTATGGCTACACCTTC
D: TRBD2; J: TRBJ2-1; length: 16; V: TRBV6-1; size: many; CDR3: CASGGTSGSGDNEQFF; DNA: TGTGCCAGCGGGGGGACTAGCGGGAGTGGGGACAATGAGCAGTTCTTC